A selection of T cell receptor beta chains follows, all from one sample in a study of graft-versus-host responses after intestinal transplantation. The protocol was immunoSEQ multiplex PCR, while the TCRdb copy is restricted to in-frame clones and leaves out a portion. Of tens of thousands of clones in the sample, roughly 79% were seen once. Specimen: ileum tissue, collected 12 days after intestinal transplant. Every receptor here comes from a human patient who received an intestinal transplant, so some T cells may come from the graft donor. Each CDR3 is given without its conserved first and last residue.

V | CDR3
TRBV13 | ASSFGILNTEAF
TRBV7-9 | ASSTSGANVLT
TRBV7-3 | ASSSQISGGAYEQY
TRBV9 | ASSAAGTRGLDTQY
TRBV6-1 | ASRRTGYEKLF
TRBV15 | ATSRDWAPLVNEKLF
TRBV28 | ASSFLLAHTTNEQF
TRBV9 | ASSGRTGENPLF
TRBV5-4 | ASSRGRGETQY
TRBV9 | ASSVGEGPFYEQY
TRBV7-2 | ASSSPSGSEETQY
TRBV29-1 | SGQDIYGYT
TRBV19 | ASSPGGLYEQY
TRBV6-1 | ASSEFVGGGETQY
TRBV6-6 | ASSYPTRGGREQF
TRBV19 | ASSPGLGEQY
TRBV4-1 | ASSLGTNIEQF
TRBV14 | ASSLGGGQPQH
TRBV19 | ASSPSVNEQF
TRBV18 | ASSAGTHPYEQY
TRBV5-1 | ASTGLAGLQGDEQF
TRBV7-8 | ASSLGGSQGLHQETQY
TRBV9 | ASSANGELF
TRBV21-1 | ASRSIVATPSDNEQF
TRBV19 | ASRASGVYEQY
TRBV5-4 | ATTKGRGYT
TRBV7-2 | ASRRTSGGGGETQY
TRBV7-9 | ASSVTPVESGVTDTQY
TRBV18 | ASSGAGGSGYGYT